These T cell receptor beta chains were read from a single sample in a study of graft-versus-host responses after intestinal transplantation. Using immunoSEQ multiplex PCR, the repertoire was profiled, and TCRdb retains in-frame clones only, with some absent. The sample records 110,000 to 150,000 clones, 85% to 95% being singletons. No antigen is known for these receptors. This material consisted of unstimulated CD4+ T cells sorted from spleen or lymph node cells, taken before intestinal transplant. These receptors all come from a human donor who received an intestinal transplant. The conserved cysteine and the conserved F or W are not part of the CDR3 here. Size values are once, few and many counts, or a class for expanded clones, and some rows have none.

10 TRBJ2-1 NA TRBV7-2 ASSPTGYEQF
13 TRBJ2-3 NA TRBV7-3 ASSLWAGSTDTQY
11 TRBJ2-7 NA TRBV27 ASSLQGNYEQY
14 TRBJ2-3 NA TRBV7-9 ASSFGGGSGTDTQY
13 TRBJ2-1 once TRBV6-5 ASSSLGLAGYEQF
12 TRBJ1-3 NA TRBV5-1 ASSPGRAGNTIY
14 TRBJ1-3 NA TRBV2 AITETEFQSGNTIY
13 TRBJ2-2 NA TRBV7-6 ASSGTLGDLGELF
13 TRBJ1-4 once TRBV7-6 ASSLNGGGSEKLF
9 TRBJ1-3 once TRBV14 ASSQDIRLY
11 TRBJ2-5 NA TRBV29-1 SVALLMGETQY
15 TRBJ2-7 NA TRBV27 ASSNLLTSGRRVEQY
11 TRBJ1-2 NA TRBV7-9 ASSFQANYGYT
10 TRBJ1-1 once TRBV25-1 ASRLHWAEAF
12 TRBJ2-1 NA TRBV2 ASSEAGRGNEQF
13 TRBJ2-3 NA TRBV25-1 ASSPGQIGTDTQY